A selection of T cell receptor beta chains follows, all from one sample in a study of T cells in localized non-small cell lung cancer. The method was immunoSEQ multiplex PCR; TCRdb's version includes in-frame clones alone and lacks a portion of them. The table includes approximately 57,000 clones, 80% to 90% detected once. The sequencing here drew on peripheral blood, taken before any cancer treatment. The receptors come from a woman between 35 and 75 years old with stage I lung adenocarcinoma. Both conserved end residues are part of each CDR3. D genes are given only for firm matches. Some rows mark clone size as missing; the rest say once, few, many or name a class of expanded clone.

D gene,clone size,J gene,V gene,CDR3 DNA,CDR3 protein
-,-,TRBJ2-1,TRBV6-4,TGTGCCAGCAGTGACCTAGACCGGGGTGAGCAGTTCTTC,CASSDLDRGEQFF
-,once,TRBJ2-2,TRBV7-6,TGTGCCAGCAGCTTTAAGGCCTTGAACACCGGGGAGCTGTTTTTT,CASSFKALNTGELFF
-,-,TRBJ2-5,TRBV6-5,TGTGCCGCAGGGGGGAACCAAGAGACCCAGTACTTC,CAAGGNQETQYF
-,-,TRBJ1-3,TRBV10-1,TGCGCCAGCAGTGAGTCGGAACCCCAAGGAAGAAACACCATATATTTT,CASSESEPQGRNTIYF
TRBD2,-,TRBJ2-3,TRBV27,TGTGCCAGCAGCCGACTAGCGGGGGGGCCGATAGATACGCAGTATTTT,CASSRLAGGPIDTQYF
-,-,TRBJ1-2,TRBV28,TGTGCCAGCAGGTACAGTGATAACTATGGCTACACCTTC,CASRYSDNYGYTF
TRBD1,-,TRBJ1-2,TRBV30,TGTGCCTGGAACCCGACAGGGGGCACGGGTGGCTACACCTTC,CAWNPTGGTGGYTF
TRBD1,few,TRBJ1-5,TRBV2,TGTGCCAGCAGTGAGGGACAGGGGTATCAGCCCCAGCATTTT,CASSEGQGYQPQHF
-,-,TRBJ2-5,TRBV27,TGTGCCAGCAGTTTATACGCCAGGCGAGACCAAGAGACCCAGTACTTC,CASSLYARRDQETQYF
-,-,TRBJ2-7,TRBV18,TGTGCCAGCTCACCACCCACGAGCGGGCAGTACTTC,CASSPPTSGQYF
TRBD1,-,TRBJ1-5,TRBV19,TGTGCCAGTAGTATACTTCAGGGGGCGAGCAATCAGCCCCAGCATTTT,CASSILQGASNQPQHF
-,-,TRBJ1-6,TRBV30,TGTGCCTCGACCCGGGTGGGGGTGGAATCACCCCTCCACTTT,CASTRVGVESPLHF
-,-,TRBJ1-1,TRBV7-2,TGTGCCAGCAGCCCGACGCGGAACACTGAAGCTTTCTTT,CASSPTRNTEAFF
TRBD1,-,TRBJ1-2,TRBV4-2,TGTGCCAGCAGCCAAGATGGGACAGGGGGCGTCTATGGCTACACCTTC,CASSQDGTGGVYGYTF